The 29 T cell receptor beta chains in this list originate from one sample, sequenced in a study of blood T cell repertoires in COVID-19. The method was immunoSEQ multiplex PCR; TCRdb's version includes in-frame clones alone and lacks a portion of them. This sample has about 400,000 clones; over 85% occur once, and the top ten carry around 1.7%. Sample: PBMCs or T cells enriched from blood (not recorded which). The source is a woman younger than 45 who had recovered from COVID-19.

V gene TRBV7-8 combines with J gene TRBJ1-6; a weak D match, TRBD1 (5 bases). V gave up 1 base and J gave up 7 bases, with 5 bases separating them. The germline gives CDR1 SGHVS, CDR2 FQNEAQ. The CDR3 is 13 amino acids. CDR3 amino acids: CASSLEGNSPLHF. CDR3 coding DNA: TGTGCCAGCAGCTTAGAGGGGAATTCACCCCTCCACTTT.

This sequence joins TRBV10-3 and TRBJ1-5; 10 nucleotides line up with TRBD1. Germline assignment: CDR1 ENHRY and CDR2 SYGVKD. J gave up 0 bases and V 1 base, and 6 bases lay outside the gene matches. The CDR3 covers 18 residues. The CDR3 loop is CAISEYRDRGGSNQPQHF. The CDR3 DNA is TGTGCCATCAGTGAGTACCGGGACAGGGGAGGTAGCAATCAGCCCCAGCATTTT.

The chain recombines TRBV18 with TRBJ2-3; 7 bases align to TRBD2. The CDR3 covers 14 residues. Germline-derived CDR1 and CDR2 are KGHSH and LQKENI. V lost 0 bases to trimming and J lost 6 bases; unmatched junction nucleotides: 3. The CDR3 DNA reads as TGTGCCAGCTCACCACCGACTAGCTTCGATACGCAGTATTTT. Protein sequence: CASSPPTSFDTQYF. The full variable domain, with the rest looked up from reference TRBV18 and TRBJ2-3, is NAGVMQNPRHLVRRRGQEARLRCSPMKGHSHVYWYRQLPEEGLKFMVYLQKENIIDESGMPKERFSAEFPKEGPSILRIQQVVRGDSAAYFCASSPPTSFDTQYFGPGTRLTVL.

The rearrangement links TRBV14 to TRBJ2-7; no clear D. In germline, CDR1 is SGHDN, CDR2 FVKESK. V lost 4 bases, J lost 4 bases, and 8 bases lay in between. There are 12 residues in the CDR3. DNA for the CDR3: TGTGCCAGCAGCCCAAGCAGGTACGAGCAGTACTTC. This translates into CASSPSRYEQYF.

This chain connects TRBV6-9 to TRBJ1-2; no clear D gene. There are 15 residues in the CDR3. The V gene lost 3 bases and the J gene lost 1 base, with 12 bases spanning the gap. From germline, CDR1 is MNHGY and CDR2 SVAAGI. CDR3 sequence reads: CASSYPEKINYGYTF. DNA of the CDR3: TGTGCCAGCAGTTACCCTGAGAAGATTAACTATGGCTACACCTTC.

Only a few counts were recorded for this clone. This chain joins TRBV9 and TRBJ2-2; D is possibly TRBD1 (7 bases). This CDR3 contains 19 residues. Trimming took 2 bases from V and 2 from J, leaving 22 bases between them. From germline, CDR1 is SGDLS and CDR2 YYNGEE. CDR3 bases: TGTGCCAGCAGCGTTCGACAGGGCGGGATGGGTTTTAACACCGGGGAGCTGTTTTTT. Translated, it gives CASSVRQGGMGFNTGELFF.

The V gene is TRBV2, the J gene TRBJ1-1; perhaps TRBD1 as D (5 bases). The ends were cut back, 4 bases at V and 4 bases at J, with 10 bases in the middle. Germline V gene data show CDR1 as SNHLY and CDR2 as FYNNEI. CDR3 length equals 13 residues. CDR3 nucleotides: TGTGCCAGCAGTGCCAGGGCGACCACTGAAGCTTTCTTT. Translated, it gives CASSARATTEAFF.

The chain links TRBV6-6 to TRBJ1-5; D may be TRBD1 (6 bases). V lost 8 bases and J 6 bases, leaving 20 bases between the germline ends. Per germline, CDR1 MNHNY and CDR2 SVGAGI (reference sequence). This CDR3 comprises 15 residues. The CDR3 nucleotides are TGTGCCAGCGGGACGGGGCAGGGGTTTCTTCAGCCCCAGCATTTT. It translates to CASGTGQGFLQPQHF.

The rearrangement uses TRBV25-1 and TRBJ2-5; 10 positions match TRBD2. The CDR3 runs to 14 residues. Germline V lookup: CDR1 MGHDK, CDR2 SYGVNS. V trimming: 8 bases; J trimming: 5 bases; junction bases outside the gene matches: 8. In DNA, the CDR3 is TGTGCCAGCCGACGAGCGGGAGGGGTGGAGACCCAGTACTTC. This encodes CASRRAGGVETQYF.

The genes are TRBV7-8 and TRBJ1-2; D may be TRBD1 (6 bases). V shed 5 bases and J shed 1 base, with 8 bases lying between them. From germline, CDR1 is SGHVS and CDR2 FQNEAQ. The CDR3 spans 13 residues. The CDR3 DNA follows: TGTGCCAGCAGCCCGGACAGTAACTATGGCTACACCTTC. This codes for CASSPDSNYGYTF.

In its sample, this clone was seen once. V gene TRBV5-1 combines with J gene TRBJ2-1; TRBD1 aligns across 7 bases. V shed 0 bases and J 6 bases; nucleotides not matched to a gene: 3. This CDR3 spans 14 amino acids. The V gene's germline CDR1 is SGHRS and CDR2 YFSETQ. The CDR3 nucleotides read TGCGCCAGCAGCTTGGGACAGGGAATCAATGAGCAGTTCTTC. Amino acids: CASSLGQGINEQFF.

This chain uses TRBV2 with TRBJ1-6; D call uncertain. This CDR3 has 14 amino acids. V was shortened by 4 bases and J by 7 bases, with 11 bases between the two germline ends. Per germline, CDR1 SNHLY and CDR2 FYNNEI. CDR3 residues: CASSGEGGNSPLHF. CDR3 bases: TGTGCCAGCAGTGGGGAAGGAGGGAATTCACCCCTCCACTTT.

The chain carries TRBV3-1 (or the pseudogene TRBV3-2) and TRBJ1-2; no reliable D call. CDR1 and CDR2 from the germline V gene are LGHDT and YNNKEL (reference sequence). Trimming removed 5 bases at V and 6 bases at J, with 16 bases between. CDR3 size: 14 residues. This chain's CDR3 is CASSSRGVYHGYTF. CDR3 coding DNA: TGTGCCAGCAGCTCACGGGGAGTCTACCATGGCTACACCTTC.

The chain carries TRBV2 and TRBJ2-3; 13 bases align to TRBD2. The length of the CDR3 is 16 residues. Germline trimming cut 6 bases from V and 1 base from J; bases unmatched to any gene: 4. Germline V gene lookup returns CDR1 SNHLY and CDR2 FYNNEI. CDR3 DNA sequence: TGTGCCAGCAGCGTGGGGACTAGCGGGGGCACAGATACGCAGTATTTT. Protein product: CASSVGTSGGTDTQYF.

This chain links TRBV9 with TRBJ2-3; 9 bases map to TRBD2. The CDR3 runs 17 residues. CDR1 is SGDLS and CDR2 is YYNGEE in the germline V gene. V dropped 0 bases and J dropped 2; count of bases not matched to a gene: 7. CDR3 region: CASSVGIAGVFTDTQYF. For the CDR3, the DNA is TGTGCCAGCAGCGTAGGGATAGCGGGAGTATTCACAGATACGCAGTATTTT.

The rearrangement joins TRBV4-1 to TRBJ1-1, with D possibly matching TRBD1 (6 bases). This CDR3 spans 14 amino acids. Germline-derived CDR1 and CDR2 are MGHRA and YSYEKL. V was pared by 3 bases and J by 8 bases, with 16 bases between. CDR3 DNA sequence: TGCGCCAGCAGCCACTCACAGGGATTCCTGGAAGCTTTCTTT. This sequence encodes CASSHSQGFLEAFF.

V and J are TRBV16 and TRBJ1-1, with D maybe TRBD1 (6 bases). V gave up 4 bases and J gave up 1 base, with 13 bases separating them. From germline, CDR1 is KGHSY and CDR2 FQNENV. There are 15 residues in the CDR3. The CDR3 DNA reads TGTGCCAGCAGCCTCCAACAGGGCTGGAACACTGAAGCTTTCTTT. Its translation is CASSLQQGWNTEAFF.

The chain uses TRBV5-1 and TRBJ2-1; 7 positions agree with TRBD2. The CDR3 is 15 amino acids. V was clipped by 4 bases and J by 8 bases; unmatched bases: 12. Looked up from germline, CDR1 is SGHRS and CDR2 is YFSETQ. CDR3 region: CASSGLAAPPDEQFF. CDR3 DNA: TGCGCCAGCAGCGGTCTAGCGGCCCCCCCCGATGAGCAGTTCTTC. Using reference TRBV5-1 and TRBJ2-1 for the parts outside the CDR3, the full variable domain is KAGVTQTPRYLIKTRGQQVTLSCSPISGHRSVSWYQQTPGQGLQFLFEYFSETQRNKGNFPGRFSGRQFSNSRSEMNVSTLELGDSALYLCASSGLAAPPDEQFFGPGTRLTVL.

The CDR3 DNA reads as TGCGCCAGCAGCAGAGGACAGGGGTTCGGAAACACCATATATTTT. As protein: CASSRGQGFGNTIYF. V is TRBV4-1 and J is TRBJ1-3; 9 nucleotides agree with TRBD1. This CDR3 has 15 residues. Germline values: CDR1 MGHRA, CDR2 YSYEKL. Unmatched junction bases numbered 6, after V lost 5 bases and J lost 4 bases.

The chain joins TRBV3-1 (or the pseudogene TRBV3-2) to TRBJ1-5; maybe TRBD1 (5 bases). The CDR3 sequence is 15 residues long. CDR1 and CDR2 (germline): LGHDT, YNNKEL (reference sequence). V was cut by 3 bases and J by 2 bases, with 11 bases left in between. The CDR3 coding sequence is TGTGCCAGCAGCCAGACAGCGCTAGGCAATCAGCCCCAGCATTTT. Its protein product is CASSQTALGNQPQHF.

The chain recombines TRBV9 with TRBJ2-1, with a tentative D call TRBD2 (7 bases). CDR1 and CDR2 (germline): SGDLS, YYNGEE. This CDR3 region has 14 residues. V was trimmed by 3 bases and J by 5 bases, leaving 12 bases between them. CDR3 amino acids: CASSGGGAHNEQFF. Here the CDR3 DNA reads TGTGCCAGCAGCGGTGGGGGGGCACACAATGAGCAGTTCTTC.

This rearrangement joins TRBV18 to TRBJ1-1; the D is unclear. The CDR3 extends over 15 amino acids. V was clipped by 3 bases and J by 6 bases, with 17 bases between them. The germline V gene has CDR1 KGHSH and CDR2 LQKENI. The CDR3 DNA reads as TGTGCCAGCTCACCTTCTACCCGATTGGAGGCTGAAGCTTTCTTT. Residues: CASSPSTRLEAEAFF.

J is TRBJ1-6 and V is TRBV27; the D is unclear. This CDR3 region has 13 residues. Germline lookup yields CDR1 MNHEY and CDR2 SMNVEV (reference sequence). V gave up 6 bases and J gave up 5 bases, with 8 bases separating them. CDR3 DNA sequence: TGTGCCAGCAGCCGGGTGAATAATTCACCCCTCCACTTT. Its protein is CASSRVNNSPLHF.

The CDR3 DNA is TGTGCCAGCAGTCCCTCGGCGACAGGGCTGCAGGCTTTCTTT. Translating gives CASSPSATGLQAFF. The rearrangement uses TRBV6-2 or TRBV6-3 and TRBJ1-1; 7 nucleotides line up with TRBD1. The trim removed 5 bases at V and 11 bases at J, leaving 14 bases unmatched. The germline CDR1 and CDR2 sequences are MNHEY and SVGEGT. The CDR3 has 14 amino acids.

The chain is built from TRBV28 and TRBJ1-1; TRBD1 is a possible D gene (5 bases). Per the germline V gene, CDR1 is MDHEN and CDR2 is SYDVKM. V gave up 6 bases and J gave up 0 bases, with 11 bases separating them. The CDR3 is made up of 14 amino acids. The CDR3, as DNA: TGTGCCAGCAGAATGGGACTCATGAACACTGAAGCTTTCTTT. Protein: CASRMGLMNTEAFF.

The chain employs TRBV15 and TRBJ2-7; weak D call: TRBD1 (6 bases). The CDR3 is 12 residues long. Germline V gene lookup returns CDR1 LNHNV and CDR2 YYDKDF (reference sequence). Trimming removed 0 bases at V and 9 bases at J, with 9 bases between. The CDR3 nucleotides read TGTGCCACCAGCAGAGATCAGGGGCGGCAGTACTTC. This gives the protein CATSRDQGRQYF.

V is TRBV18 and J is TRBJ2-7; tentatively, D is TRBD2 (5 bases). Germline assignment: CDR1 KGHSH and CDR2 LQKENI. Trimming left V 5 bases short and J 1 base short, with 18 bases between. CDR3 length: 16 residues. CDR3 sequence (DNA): TGTGCCAGCTCAAGTTACTCGGGGTTCGGTTCCTACGAGCAGTACTTC. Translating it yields CASSSYSGFGSYEQYF.

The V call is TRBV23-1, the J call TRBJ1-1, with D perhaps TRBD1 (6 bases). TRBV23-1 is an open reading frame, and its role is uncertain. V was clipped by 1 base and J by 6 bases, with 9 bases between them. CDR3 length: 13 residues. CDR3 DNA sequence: TGCGCCAGCAGTCAATGGGGGCGGGCTGAAGCTTTCTTT. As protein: CASSQWGRAEAFF.

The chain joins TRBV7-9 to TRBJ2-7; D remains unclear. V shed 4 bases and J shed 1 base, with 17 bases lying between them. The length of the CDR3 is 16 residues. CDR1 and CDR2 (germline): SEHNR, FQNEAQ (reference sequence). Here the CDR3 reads CASSSQNSWSSYEQYF. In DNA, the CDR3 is TGTGCCAGCAGCTCACAGAACTCCTGGTCTTCCTACGAGCAGTACTTC.